This T cell receptor (beta chain) was captured by sequencing in a study of blood T cell repertoires in COVID-19. For the study at large: The United States, Italy and Spain were the sources of the acute and convalescent COVID-19 samples.

The CDR3 totals 13 residues. The germline V and J ends were trimmed by 6 bases and 2 bases, with 11 bases remaining between them. Germline V gives CDR1 GTSNPN, CDR2 SVGIG (reference sequence). Method: immunoSEQ multiplex PCR; TCRdb's copy keeps in-frame clones and lacks some. Here the sample spans approximately 110,000 clones, about 91% being singletons. The origin of this receptor is a woman between 45 and 65 years old with active or convalescent COVID-19. The V gene is TRBV30, the J gene TRBJ1-3, with D uncertain. Sample: peripheral blood. The CDR3 sequence is CACSLAAGNTIYF. In nucleotides, the CDR3 is TGTGCCTGTTCATTAGCTGCTGGAAACACCATATATTTT.